This T cell receptor beta chain was identified during a study of CD8+ T cells in alopecia areata (dated by TCRdb to 2017 to 2018). Looking at the study overall: Treated patients were enrolled in an open-label pilot trial of oral tofacitinib at 5 to 10 mg twice daily for moderate-to-severe alopecia areata. Tofacitinib was given for 6 to 18 months, followed by 6 months of follow-up off drug to assess delayed response and recurrence. In treated patients, disease severity was measured using the SALT score, which gives the percentage of scalp surface area affected. To study T cell clonal expansion in alopecia areata, the researchers applied high-throughput TCRbeta sequencing to both the C3H/HeJ mouse model and human patients. On the human side, TCRbeta sequencing was run on scalp tissue and on sorted CD4+ and CD8+ peripheral blood T cells from healthy controls and from alopecia areata patients with either patchy or totalis/universalis disease. Biopsies were taken from tofacitinib-treated patients at baseline and again at 4 and 24 weeks into treatment, and several of those patients also had a later scalp biopsy. Scalp clonality was compared across normal scalp (n=4), patchy alopecia areata scalp (n=8), and alopecia totalis/universalis scalp (n=8). RNA was obtained with the PAXgene miRNA kit for fixed scalp, the miRNeasy kit for PBMCs, and the RNeasy kit for mouse skin. TCRbeta CDR3 regions were amplified by immunoSEQ multiplex PCR using 35 Vbeta forward and 13 Jbeta reverse primers. The paper as a whole reports these results and caveats: Because the treated cohort was small and included a single nonresponder, larger studies are needed to assess links between baseline CD8+ expansion and response. Unlike mouse skin, where gammadelta T cells dominate, normal human skin contains resident alphabeta T cells that get sequenced too, which complicates analysis of the scalp TCR repertoire. Compared with normal scalp, lesional scalp, particularly in alopecia totalis/universalis, had higher clonality and more expanded CD8+ clones, which suggests antigenic drive. Tofacitinib significantly decreased scalp clonality and the number of expanded CD8+ clones among the top 100 scalp clones. Many expanded lesional clones were found to persist in scalp and blood during tofacitinib treatment, and relapse after treatment cessation may be partly explained by this persistence. Shared TCR sequences between patients were less evident than in mice, which may be partly attributable to HLA diversity in the patient population.

The sample's treatment or condition, from its label and the paper: oral pan-JAK inhibitor, 5-10 mg twice daily. Peripheral blood and lesional scalp punch biopsies were obtained from patients with alopecia areata. PBMCs were isolated by density centrifugation and stained for CD3, CD4 and CD8, after which CD4+ and CD8+ T cells were sorted on a FACSAria. Receptor amplification or capture employed the immunoSEQ multiplex PCR assay. For TCR sequencing, RNA was extracted from every sample and reverse transcribed into cDNA to serve as template. First-strand cDNA was synthesized using SuperScript III with a 2:1 mix of oligo-dT and random hexamers. A synthetic immune receptor repertoire was used to measure amplification bias, and any remaining bias was corrected computationally. The study's processing was this. Raw reads were preprocessed for error removal, and CDR3 was defined according to IMGT conventions as running from the conserved cysteine to phenylalanine. Clonality was computed by normalizing Shannon entropy by log2 of the number of productive unique TCRs and subtracting the result from 1. Whether each scalp clone was CD4 or CD8 was inferred by checking scalp TCRbeta sequences against the CD4 and CD8 repertoires from sorted blood. TCRdb re-hosts the immuneACCESS table, in-frame sequences only. Its copies lack some clones; in the studies checked, an unresolved V gene accounts for under half of them, and the cause for the rest is not known. The V and J calls and clone size are taken from that table; D and trimming were inferred from the DNA. This sample gives around 100,000 clones in total; 60% of them show up just once. The top ten clonotypes cover roughly 15% of the sample.

As concerns this clone: Its antigen has not been determined. Base quality data are lacking; no much larger clone is found one base away.

The CDR3 covers 16 residues, taking in both the cysteine and the phenylalanine. Only the CDR3 DNA is retained, 48 bases long and in frame from the first base. The V and J ends are trimmed by 3 bases and 4 bases, leaving 17 bases between them. The germline V gene provides CDR1 MGHRA and CDR2 YSYEKL. The sequence links TRBV4-1 to TRBJ2-3, with no confident D gene call. The sequence came from a human donor with alopecia areata. The sample here was CD8+ T cells sorted from blood, taken at week 56, from a patient treated with tofacitinib. The DNA sequence is TGCGCCAGCAGCCACGCCTGTTGCGGTTTCGCAGATACGCAGTATTTT. This gives the protein CASSHACCGFADTQYF.